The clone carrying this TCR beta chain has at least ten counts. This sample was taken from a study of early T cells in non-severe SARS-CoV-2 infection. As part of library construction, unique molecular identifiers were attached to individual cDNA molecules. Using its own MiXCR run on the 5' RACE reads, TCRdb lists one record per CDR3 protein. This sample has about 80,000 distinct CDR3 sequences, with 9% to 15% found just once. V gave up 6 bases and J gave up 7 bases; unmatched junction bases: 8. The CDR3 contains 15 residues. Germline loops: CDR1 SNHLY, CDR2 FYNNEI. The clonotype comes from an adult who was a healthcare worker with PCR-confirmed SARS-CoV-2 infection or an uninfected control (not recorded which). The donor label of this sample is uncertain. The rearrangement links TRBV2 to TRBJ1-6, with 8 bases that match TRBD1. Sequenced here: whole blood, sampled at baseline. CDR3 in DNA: TGTGCCAGCAGCGGTACAGGGGGTCCGAATTCACCCCTCCACTTT. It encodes CASSGTGGPNSPLHF.